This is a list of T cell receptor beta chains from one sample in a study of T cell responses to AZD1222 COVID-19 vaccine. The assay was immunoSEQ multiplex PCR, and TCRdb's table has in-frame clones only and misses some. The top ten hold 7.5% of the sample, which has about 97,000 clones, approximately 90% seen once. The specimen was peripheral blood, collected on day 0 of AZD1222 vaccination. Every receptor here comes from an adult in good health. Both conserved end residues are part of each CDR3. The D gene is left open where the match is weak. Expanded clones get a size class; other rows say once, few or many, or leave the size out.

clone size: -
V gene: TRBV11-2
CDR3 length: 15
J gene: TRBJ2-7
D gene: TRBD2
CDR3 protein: CASSLVGTTYYEQYF
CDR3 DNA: TGTGCCAGCAGCTTAGTAGGGACTACCTATTACGAGCAGTACTTC

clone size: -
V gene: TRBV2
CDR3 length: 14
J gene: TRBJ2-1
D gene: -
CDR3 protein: CATQENRDADEQFF
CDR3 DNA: TGTGCCACCCAGGAAAACCGGGACGCCGATGAGCAGTTCTTC

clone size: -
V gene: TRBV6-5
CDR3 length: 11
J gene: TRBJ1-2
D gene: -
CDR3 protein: CASTAGYGYTF
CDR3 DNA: TGTGCCAGCACTGCGGGCTATGGCTACACCTTC

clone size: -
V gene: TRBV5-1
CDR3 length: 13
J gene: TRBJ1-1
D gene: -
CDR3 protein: CASSFQENTEAFF
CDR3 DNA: TGCGCCAGCAGCTTCCAGGAAAACACTGAAGCTTTCTTT

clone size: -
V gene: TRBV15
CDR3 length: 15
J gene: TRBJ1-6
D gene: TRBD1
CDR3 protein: CATSRERTGESPLHF
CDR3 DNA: TGTGCCACCAGCAGAGAGAGGACAGGGGAATCACCCCTCCACTTT

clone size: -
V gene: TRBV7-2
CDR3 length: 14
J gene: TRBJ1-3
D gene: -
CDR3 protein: CASSLVVSGNTIYF
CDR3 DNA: TGTGCCAGCAGCTTAGTGGTCTCTGGAAACACCATATATTTT

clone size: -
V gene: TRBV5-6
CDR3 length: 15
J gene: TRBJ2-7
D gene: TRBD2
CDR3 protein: CASSSRGTSSSEQYF
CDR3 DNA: TGTGCCAGCAGCTCTAGGGGGACTAGCTCGAGTGAGCAGTACTTC

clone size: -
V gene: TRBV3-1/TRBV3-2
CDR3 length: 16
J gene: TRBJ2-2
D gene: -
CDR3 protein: CASSLLGASNTGELFF
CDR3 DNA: TGTGCCAGCAGCCTGCTGGGGGCCTCGAACACCGGGGAGCTGTTTTTT

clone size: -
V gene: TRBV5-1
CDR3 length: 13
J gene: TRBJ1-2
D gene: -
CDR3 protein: CASSHNGEGGYTF
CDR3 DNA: TGCGCCAGCAGCCACAACGGGGAAGGAGGCTACACCTTC

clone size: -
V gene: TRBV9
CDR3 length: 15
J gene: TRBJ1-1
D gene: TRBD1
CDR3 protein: CASSTQTGVNTEAFF
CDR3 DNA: TGTGCCAGCAGCACCCAGACAGGGGTGAACACTGAAGCTTTCTTT

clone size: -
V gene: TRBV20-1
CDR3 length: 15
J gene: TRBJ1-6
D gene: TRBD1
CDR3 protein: CSASSAGQRNSPLHF
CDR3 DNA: TGCAGTGCTAGTTCGGCGGGACAGAGAAATTCACCCCTCCACTTT

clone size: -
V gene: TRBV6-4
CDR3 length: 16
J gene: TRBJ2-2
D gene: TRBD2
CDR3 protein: CASSASGTSITGELFF
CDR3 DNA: TGTGCCAGCAGTGCCTCCGGGACTAGCATCACCGGGGAGCTGTTTTTT

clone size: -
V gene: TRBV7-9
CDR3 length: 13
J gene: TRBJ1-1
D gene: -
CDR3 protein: CASSLGSDTEAFF
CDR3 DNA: TGTGCCAGCAGCTTAGGATCCGACACTGAAGCTTTCTTT

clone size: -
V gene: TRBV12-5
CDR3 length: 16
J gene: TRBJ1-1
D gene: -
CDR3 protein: CASAPAGRGMNTEAFF
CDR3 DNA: TGTGCTAGTGCCCCAGCAGGGAGGGGTATGAACACTGAAGCTTTCTTT

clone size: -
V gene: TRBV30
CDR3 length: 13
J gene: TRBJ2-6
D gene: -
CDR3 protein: CAWSRGVANVLTF
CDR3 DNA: TGTGCCTGGAGTCGTGGGGTAGCCAACGTCCTGACTTTC

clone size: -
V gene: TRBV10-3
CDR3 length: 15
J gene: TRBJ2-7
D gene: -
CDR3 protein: CAISDPKEGSYEQYF
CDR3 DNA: TGTGCCATCAGTGACCCCAAGGAGGGGTCCTACGAGCAGTACTTC

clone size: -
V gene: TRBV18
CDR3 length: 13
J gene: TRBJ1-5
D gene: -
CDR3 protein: CASSPLKSVPQHF
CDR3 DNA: TGTGCCAGCTCACCTCTAAAGTCTGTGCCCCAGCATTTT

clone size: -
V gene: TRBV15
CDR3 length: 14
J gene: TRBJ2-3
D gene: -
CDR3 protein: CATSSMGSGDTQYF
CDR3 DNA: TGTGCCACCAGCAGTATGGGGTCTGGAGATACGCAGTATTTT

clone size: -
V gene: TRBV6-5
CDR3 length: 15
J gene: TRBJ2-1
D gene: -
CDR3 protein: CASTLDGYSYNEQFF
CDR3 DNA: TGTGCCAGCACCCTAGACGGATACTCCTACAATGAGCAGTTCTTC

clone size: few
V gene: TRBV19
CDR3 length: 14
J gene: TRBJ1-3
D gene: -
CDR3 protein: CASRRRTSGNTIYF
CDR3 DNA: TGTGCCAGTAGAAGACGAACATCTGGAAACACCATATATTTT

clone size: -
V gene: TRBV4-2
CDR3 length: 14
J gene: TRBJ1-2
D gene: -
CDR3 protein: CASSHPSGGHGYTF
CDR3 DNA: TGTGCCAGCAGCCACCCGTCGGGGGGCCATGGCTACACCTTC

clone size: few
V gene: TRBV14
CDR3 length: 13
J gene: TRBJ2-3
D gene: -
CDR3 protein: CASSLQGTDTQYF
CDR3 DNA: TGTGCCAGCAGCCTGCAAGGCACAGATACGCAGTATTTT

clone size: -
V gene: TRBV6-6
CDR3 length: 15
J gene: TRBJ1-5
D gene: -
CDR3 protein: CASSYERQADQPQHF
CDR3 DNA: TGTGCCAGCAGTTACGAGCGGCAGGCGGATCAGCCCCAGCATTTT

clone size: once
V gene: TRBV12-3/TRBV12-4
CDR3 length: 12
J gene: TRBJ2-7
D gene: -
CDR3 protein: CASSLAGYEQYF
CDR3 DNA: TGTGCCAGCAGTTTAGCGGGTTACGAGCAGTACTTC

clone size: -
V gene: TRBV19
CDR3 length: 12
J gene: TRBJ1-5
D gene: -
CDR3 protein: CASSQGDRPQHF
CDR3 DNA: TGTGCCAGCAGCCAGGGAGACCGCCCCCAGCATTTT

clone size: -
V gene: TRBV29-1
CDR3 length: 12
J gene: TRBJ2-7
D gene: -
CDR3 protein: CSVGYQVYEQYF
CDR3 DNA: TGCAGCGTGGGGTATCAGGTCTACGAGCAGTACTTC

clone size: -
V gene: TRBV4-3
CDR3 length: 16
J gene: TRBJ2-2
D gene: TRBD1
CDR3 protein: CASSQTTGGGTGELFF
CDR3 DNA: TGCGCCAGCAGCCAAACCACAGGGGGAGGTACCGGGGAGCTGTTTTTT

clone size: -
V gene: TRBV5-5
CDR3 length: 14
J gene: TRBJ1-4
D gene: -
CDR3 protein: CASSLGQINEKLFF
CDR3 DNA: TGTGCCAGCAGCTTGGGTCAGATTAATGAAAAACTGTTTTTT

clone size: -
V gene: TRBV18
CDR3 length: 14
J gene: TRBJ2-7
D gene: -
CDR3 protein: CASSGRDNSYEQYF
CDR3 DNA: TGTGCCAGCTCAGGGAGGGACAACTCCTACGAGCAGTACTTC

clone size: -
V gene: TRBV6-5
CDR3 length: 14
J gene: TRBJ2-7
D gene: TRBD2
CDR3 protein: CASSYGAGVGEQYF
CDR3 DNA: TGTGCCAGCAGTTACGGGGCGGGAGTAGGTGAGCAGTACTTC

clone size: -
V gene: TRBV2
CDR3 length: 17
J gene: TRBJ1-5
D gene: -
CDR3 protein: CASSKSGTVNSNQPQHF
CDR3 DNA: TGTGCCAGCAGCAAATCCGGGACGGTAAATAGCAATCAGCCCCAGCATTTT

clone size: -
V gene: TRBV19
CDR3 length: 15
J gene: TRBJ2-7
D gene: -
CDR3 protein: CASSLGTASGYEQYF
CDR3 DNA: TGTGCCAGTAGCCTCGGGACTGCATCTGGATACGAGCAGTACTTC

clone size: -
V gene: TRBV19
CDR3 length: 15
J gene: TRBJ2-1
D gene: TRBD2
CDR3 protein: CASSMPSGGYNEQFF
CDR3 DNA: TGTGCCAGTAGTATGCCTAGCGGGGGGTACAATGAGCAGTTCTTC

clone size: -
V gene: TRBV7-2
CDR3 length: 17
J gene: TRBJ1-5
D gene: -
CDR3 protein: CASSLGGGPLSNQPQHF
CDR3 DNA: TGTGCCAGCAGCTTAGGAGGAGGGCCCTTGAGCAATCAGCCCCAGCATTTT

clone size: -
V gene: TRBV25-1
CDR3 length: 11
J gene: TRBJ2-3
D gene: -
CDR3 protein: CASRSTDTQYF
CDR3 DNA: TGTGCCAGCAGGAGCACAGATACGCAGTATTTT

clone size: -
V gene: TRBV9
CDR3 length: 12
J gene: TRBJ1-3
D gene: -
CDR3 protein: CASSDSGNTIYF
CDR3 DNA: TGTGCCAGCAGCGACAGCGGAAACACCATATATTTT

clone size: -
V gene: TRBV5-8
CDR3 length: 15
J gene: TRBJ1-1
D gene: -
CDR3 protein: CASSLDLGTNTEAFF
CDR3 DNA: TGTGCCAGCAGCTTGGATCTGGGGACGAACACTGAAGCTTTCTTT

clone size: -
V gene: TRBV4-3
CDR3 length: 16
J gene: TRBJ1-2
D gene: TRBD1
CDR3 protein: CASSRRLTGTGEGYTF
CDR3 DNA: TGCGCCAGCAGCCGTCGATTGACCGGGACAGGGGAGGGCTACACCTTC

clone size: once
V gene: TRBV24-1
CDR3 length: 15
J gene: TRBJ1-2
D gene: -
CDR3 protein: CATSDPGTPTGGYTF
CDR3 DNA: TGTGCCACCAGTGACCCCGGGACACCCACTGGCGGCTACACCTTC

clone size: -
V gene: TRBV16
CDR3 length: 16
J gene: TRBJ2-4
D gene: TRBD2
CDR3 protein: CASSQVSGGAANIQYF
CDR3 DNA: TGTGCCAGCAGCCAAGTGAGCGGGGGGGCGGCAAACATTCAGTACTTC

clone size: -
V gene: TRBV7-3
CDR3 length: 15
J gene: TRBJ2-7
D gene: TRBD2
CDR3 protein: CASSLTSGSIDEQYF
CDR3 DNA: TGTGCCAGCAGCTTAACTAGCGGGAGTATCGACGAGCAGTACTTC

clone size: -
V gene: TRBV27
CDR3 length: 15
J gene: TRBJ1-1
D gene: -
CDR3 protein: CASSSWSDRNTEAFF
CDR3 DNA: TGTGCCAGCAGTTCCTGGTCCGACAGGAACACTGAAGCTTTCTTT

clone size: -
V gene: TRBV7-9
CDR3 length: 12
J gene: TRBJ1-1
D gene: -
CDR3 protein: CASSLEQPRAFF
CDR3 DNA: TGTGCCAGCAGCTTAGAACAGCCGAGGGCTTTCTTT

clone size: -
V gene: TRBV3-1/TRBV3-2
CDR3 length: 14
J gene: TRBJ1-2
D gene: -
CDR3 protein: CASSQPPWGYGYTF
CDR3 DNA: TGTGCCAGCAGCCAACCTCCTTGGGGCTATGGCTACACCTTC

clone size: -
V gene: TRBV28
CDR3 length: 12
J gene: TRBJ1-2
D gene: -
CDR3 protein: CASSQSWYGYTF
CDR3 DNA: TGTGCCAGCAGCCAATCTTGGTATGGCTACACCTTC

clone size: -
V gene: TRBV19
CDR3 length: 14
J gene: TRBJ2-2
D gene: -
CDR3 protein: CASTPLEAPGELFF
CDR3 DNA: TGTGCCAGCACACCATTGGAGGCGCCCGGGGAGCTGTTTTTT

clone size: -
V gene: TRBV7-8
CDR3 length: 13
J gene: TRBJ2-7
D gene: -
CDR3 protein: CASSITTSGEQYF
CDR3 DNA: TGTGCCAGCAGCATAACTACCTCGGGGGAGCAGTACTTC